This T cell receptor beta chain was captured in a study of beta chain features in type 1 diabetes. Per the germline V gene, CDR1 is SNHLY and CDR2 is FYNNEI. The CDR3 runs 14 residues. The investigators reverse transcribed all of the isolated RNA, so they sequenced expressed TCRB transcripts. Only in-frame clones appear in the TCRdb table, and some are missing; sequencing was by immunoSEQ multiplex PCR. The table records roughly 240,000 clones, approximately 14% of them present only once. Regarding this clone: Germline is not matched at one junction end, which may reflect a read error.

The chain combines TRBV2 with TRBJ1-2; D ambiguous. The source is a woman between 40 and 50 years old in good health. Sequenced input: naive CD4+ T cells from blood. The CDR3 loop is CASSRDGLSIGRPF. Written as DNA, the CDR3 is TGTGCCAGCAGTCGAGATGGACTGTCTATCGGACGACCCTTC.